The 14 T cell receptor beta chains below were found in one sample sequenced in a study of cytomegalovirus exposure and HLA in healthy donors. Profiling relied on immunoSEQ multiplex PCR, and the TCRdb table lists in-frame clones only, not all of them. The table shows 150,000 to 200,000 clones, with about 85% occurring only once. The sequencing sample was made of PBMCs. All receptors come from a man aged 18 to 35 in good health and CMV-seropositive.

This clone was detected only once. V is TRBV19 and J is TRBJ2-7; 10 bases match TRBD1. The CDR3 contains 14 residues. The V gene end was trimmed by 8 bases and the J gene end by 1 base; junction bases not matched to a gene: 5. Germline V gene sequence: CDR1 LNHDA, CDR2 SQIVND (reference sequence). This CDR3 is CASRPGQGSYEQYF. The CDR3 DNA is TGTGCCAGTCGGCCGGGACAGGGGTCCTACGAGCAGTACTTC.

The V gene is TRBV9, the J gene TRBJ2-1; TRBD2 aligns across 7 bases. The trim removed 3 bases at V and 5 bases at J, leaving 5 bases unmatched. This CDR3 has 14 residues. Germline CDR1 and CDR2: SGDLS and YYNGEE. CDR3 protein: CASSGRDYDNEQFF. The CDR3 DNA follows: TGTGCCAGCAGCGGCCGGGACTATGACAATGAGCAGTTCTTC.

The V gene is TRBV7-9, the J gene TRBJ1-1, with unresolved D. The CDR3 length is 15 residues. V was cut by 0 bases and J by 0 bases, with 8 bases left in between. CDR1 SEHNR and CDR2 FQNEAQ come from the germline V gene (reference sequence). DNA for the CDR3: TGTGCCAGCAGCTTAGCTGGGGAGATGAACACTGAAGCTTTCTTT. It encodes CASSLAGEMNTEAFF.

V usage is TRBV12-5 and J usage is TRBJ2-2; TRBD1 might be the D (7 bases). This CDR3 spans 16 amino acids. V lost 6 bases, J lost 1 base, and 15 bases lay in between. Germline values: CDR1 LGHNT, CDR2 FRNRAP. The CDR3 sequence: CASGRRQGLNTGELFF. The CDR3 DNA reads as TGTGCTAGTGGACGTCGACAGGGACTGAACACCGGGGAGCTGTTTTTT.

The chain employs TRBV2 and TRBJ1-5, with D perhaps TRBD1 (5 bases). The CDR3 has 12 amino acids. Looked up from germline, CDR1 is SNHLY and CDR2 is FYNNEI. Trimming shortened V by 6 bases and J by 11 bases, and 14 bases separated the two germline ends. The CDR3 bases are TGTGCCAGCAGAGGGGAGGGCTCGGCCCAGCATTTT. The encoded protein is CASRGEGSAQHF.

The V call is TRBV11-2, the J call TRBJ1-1; 8 bases map to TRBD1. CDR3 length equals 14 residues. Germline V gene lookup returns CDR1 SGHAT and CDR2 FQNNGV. V dropped 0 bases and J dropped 11; count of bases not matched to a gene: 8. CDR3 DNA sequence: TGTGCCAGCAGCTTAGATAGGAACAGGGGGTATGCTTTCTTT. This encodes CASSLDRNRGYAFF.

The genes are TRBV19 and TRBJ2-7; TRBD1 aligns across 12 bases. Germline values: CDR1 LNHDA, CDR2 SQIVND (reference sequence). The V segment lost 3 bases and the J segment 5 bases; nucleotides outside the gene matches: 5. CDR3 length: 15 residues. The CDR3 DNA sequence: TGTGCCAGTAGTATCCCCGGGACAGGGGGCGACGAGCAGTACTTC. Protein product: CASSIPGTGGDEQYF.

The J gene is TRBJ2-6, the V gene TRBV5-1; D gene unclear. Germline V gives CDR1 SGHRS, CDR2 YFSETQ. The V end was cut by 3 bases, the J end by 1 base, with 5 bases between. CDR3 size: 14 residues. CDR3 sequence (DNA): TGCGCCAGCAGCTCCCGGTCTGGGGCCAACGTCCTGACTTTC. Protein sequence: CASSSRSGANVLTF.

This chain connects TRBV28 to TRBJ2-2, with 9 bases that match TRBD1. From germline, CDR1 is MDHEN and CDR2 SYDVKM. This CDR3 contains 15 residues. J was trimmed by 2 bases and V by 6 bases; bases with no gene match: 4. The CDR3 nucleotides are TGTGCCAGCAGCCTGGGACAGGGTAACACCGGGGAGCTGTTTTTT. Amino acid sequence: CASSLGQGNTGELFF.

The chain has TRBV14 and TRBJ2-3, with 10 bases aligning to TRBD2. CDR1 is SGHDN, CDR2 FVKESK, per germline. CDR3 length equals 16 residues. The J segment lost 2 bases and the V segment lost 1 base, leaving 3 bases of the junction unmatched. The CDR3 bases are TGTGCCAGCAGCCAAGGAGGACTAGCGGTCACAGATACGCAGTATTTT. Translation: CASSQGGLAVTDTQYF.

This clone appeared many times. This chain joins TRBV6-5 and TRBJ1-6; 9 nucleotides line up with TRBD1. The V and J ends lost 6 bases and 7 bases, in that order; junction bases with no gene match: 4. The germline CDR1 and CDR2 sequences are MNHEY and SVGAGI. This CDR3 has 14 residues. CDR3 residues: CASRPQGANSPLHF. The DNA of the CDR3 is TGTGCCAGCAGACCACAGGGGGCGAATTCACCCCTCCACTTT.

The chain couples TRBV19 to TRBJ2-1, with D perhaps matching TRBD2 (7 bases). This CDR3 contains 15 residues. Germline V gene sequence: CDR1 LNHDA, CDR2 SQIVND (reference sequence). V was shortened by 7 bases and J by 3 bases, with 16 bases between the two germline ends. The CDR3 DNA is TGTGCCAGTACCCCTCGGGGGGCGGTCTACAATGAGCAGTTCTTC. It translates to CASTPRGAVYNEQFF.

This rearrangement joins TRBV14 to TRBJ2-5; a weak D match, TRBD2 (6 bases). Germline V lookup: CDR1 SGHDN, CDR2 FVKESK. The CDR3 extends over 15 amino acids. The V and J ends lost 4 bases and 4 bases respectively, with 16 bases between them. The CDR3 nucleotides read TGTGCCAGCAGCCTCGGGACTCGCACACGAGAGACCCAGTACTTC. This encodes CASSLGTRTRETQYF.

A note on this clone: Distinct nucleotide sequences in the sample also encode this CDR3. The rearrangement links TRBV25-1 to TRBJ1-6, with D possibly matching TRBD1 (5 bases). In germline, CDR1 is MGHDK, CDR2 SYGVNS. V was trimmed by 4 bases and J by 6 bases, leaving 7 bases between them. CDR3 length equals 13 residues. The CDR3 spells CASSGQGNSPLHF. DNA of the CDR3: TGTGCCAGCAGTGGGCAGGGTAATTCACCCCTCCACTTT. The whole variable domain, remainder taken from reference TRBV25-1 and TRBJ1-6, is EADIYQTPRYLVIGTGKKITLECSQTMGHDKMYWYQQDPGMELHLIHYSYGVNSTEKGDLSSESTVSRIRTEHFPLTLESARPSHTSQYLCASSGQGNSPLHFGNGTRLTVT.